This T cell receptor beta chain originates from a study of shared clonotypes between healthy human individuals (dated by TCRdb to between 2020 and 2021). As for the study more broadly: A few men and two women, aged 18 to 49 years, made up the cohort. For each donor, CD4 naive and CD4 memory were each given three plates, CD8 naive was given two plates, and CD8 memory was given one plate. Different laboratories and diverse techniques were used to prepare libraries and sequence TCR repertoires, to increase sequencing depth and limit assay-specific biases. Leukapheresis yielded between about 0.94 and 9 billion PBMCs per donor. To estimate repertoire size and how much clonotypes are shared between individuals, the study performed deep sequencing of blood TCR repertoires from roughly five healthy adults. Results and caveats for the whole study, not just this receptor: Sampling was restricted to blood, and TCR repertoires in tissues likely differ from the TCR repertoires found in blood. Larger estimated clonotype richness was generally found for naive subsets than for memory subsets. Compared with non-shared clonotypes, clonotypes shared by all four sorted-subset donors had higher generation probabilities. Incomplete sequencing was indicated by rarefaction of sorted-subset datasets, despite the large sequencing depth. Pairwise subsampling led to the expectation that sequencing depth would affect the degree of clonotype sharing among donors. Sharing across a handful of donors was observed for about 4.8% of naive CD4, 3% to 4% of naive CD8, 2% to 2.5% of memory CD4, and over 0.3% of memory CD8 clonotypes. Because the study included a small number of donors, the genetic and exposure-history diversity represented was limited.

The donors were healthy, HIV-negative adults with no recently reported acute infections or vaccinations. Every donor was a Caucasian adult living in Nashville, Tennessee, USA. CD4+ T cells were enriched by magnetic negative selection, after which naive cells were positively selected on CD45RA and the negative fraction was taken as the memory subset. Blood was obtained by leukapheresis, after which PBMCs were separated by Ficoll-Histopaque density gradient centrifugation and cryopreserved in liquid nitrogen vapor phase. Purity and quantity of every magnetically sorted T cell population were checked by analytical flow cytometry. Each sorted fraction had its genomic DNA isolated and then quantified by UV absorbance on a Nanodrop 2000c. Using the deep immunoSEQ assay, TCR CDR3 regions were amplified from genomic DNA by multiplex PCR. Extracted genomic DNA from each cell subset was distributed evenly across all wells of several immunoSEQ 96-well plates, and each plate was treated as a replicate. For sorted subsets, each replicate PCR was loaded with 200 ng genomic DNA, equivalent to 30,000 to 35,000 T cell genomes. Purified libraries were measured with a Qubit 3.0 fluorometer, size-checked on a Bioanalyzer 2100, and measured again with the KAPA Library Quantification kit. A separate single-read 150-cycle Illumina NextSeq 550 flow cell was used to sequence each immunoSEQ 96-well plate. The study's own analysis went as follows. Because the immunoSEQ output held only junctional sequences and lacked quality scores, the filtering could not match the filtering applied to full-length reads. To assign V/J genes and CDR3, sequences were annotated against IMGT germline references using PyIR, a Python wrapper for IgBLAST v1.9. Any read was removed if the V/J assignment was weak (E-value above 1e-6), the CDR3 was missing, or the read contained stop codons, out-of-frame junctions, or ambiguous translated residues. V3J clonotypes were defined as sequences sharing the same inferred V gene, J gene, and CDR3 amino acid sequence. Percentage overlap between repertoires was computed as shared unique clonotypes divided by the size of the smaller repertoire. RTK rarefaction, the Chao1 estimator, and Recon v2.1 estimates of unobserved clonotypes were used to assess repertoire richness. Generation probabilities for all TCRbeta clonotypes obtained by the gDNA method from a handful of donors were computed using OLGA. TCRdb took this table from immuneACCESS and kept in-frame rearrangements with V and J called. Such tables lack part of the clones; where checked against another copy, unresolved V genes explain under half of the gap, and the rest is unexplained. That table is the source of V, J and clone size, and D and trimming were worked out from the DNA. Recorded for this sample are around 1,000,000 clones; 70% to 80% of them occurred a single time. The top ten constitute 0.89% of the sample.

This clone was observed a single time. Its specific antigen is unknown. Per-base qualities were not stored, and no clone one base away is much larger. Taken from the germline V gene, the CDR1 and CDR2 loops are SGHTS and YDEGEE. V and J are truncated by 1 base and 8 bases respectively, leaving an intervening sequence of 9 bases. The CDR3 goes from the cysteine to the phenylalanine over 13 residues. The only DNA kept is the CDR3, 39 bases in frame from the first base. Recombination connected TRBV5-8 to TRBJ2-2; no D segment can be confidently identified. The sequence was obtained from a man aged 18 to 30 in good health. Some clones in this sample may be carry-over from other donors' samples. Sequenced material: memory CD4+ T cells from PBMCs. The cell subset or site label of this sample denotes: CD45RA-negative fraction. The CDR3 has the sequence CASSLRSAGELFF. The DNA sequence is as follows: TGTGCCAGCAGCTTGCGGTCAGCGGGGGAGCTGTTTTTT.